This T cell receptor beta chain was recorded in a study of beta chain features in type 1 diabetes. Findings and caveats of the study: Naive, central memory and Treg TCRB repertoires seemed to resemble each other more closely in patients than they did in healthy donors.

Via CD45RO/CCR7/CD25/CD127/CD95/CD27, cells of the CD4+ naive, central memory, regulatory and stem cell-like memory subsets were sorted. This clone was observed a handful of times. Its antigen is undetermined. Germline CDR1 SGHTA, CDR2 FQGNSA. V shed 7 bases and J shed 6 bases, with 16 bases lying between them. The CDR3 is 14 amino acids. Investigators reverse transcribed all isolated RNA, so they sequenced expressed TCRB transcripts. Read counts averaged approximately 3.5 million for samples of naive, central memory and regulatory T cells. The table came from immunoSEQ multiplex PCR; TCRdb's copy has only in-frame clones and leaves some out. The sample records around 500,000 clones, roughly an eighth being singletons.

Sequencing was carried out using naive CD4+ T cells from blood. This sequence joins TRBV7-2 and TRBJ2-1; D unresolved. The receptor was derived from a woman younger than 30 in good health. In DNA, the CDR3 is TGTGCCAGCATTCTCCGGGCTAAGGTCAATGAGCAGTTCTTC. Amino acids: CASILRAKVNEQFF.